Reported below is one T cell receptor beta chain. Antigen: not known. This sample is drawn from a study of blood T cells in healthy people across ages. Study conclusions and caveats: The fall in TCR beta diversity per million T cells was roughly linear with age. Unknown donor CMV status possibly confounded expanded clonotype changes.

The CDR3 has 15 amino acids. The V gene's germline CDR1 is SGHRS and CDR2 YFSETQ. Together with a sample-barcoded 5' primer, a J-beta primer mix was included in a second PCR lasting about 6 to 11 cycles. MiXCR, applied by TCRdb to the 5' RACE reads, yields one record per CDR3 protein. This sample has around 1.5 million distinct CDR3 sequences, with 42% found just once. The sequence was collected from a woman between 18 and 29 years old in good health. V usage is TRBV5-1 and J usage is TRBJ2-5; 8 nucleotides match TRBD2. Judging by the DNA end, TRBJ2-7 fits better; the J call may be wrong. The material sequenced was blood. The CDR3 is CASSWDREGDYEQYF. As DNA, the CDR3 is TGCGCCAGCAGCTGGGATCGGGAGGGCGACTACGAGCAGTACTTC.